This TCR beta chain was documented in a study of shared clonotypes between healthy human individuals. V lost 5 bases to trimming and J lost 5 bases; unmatched junction nucleotides: 5. CDR1 is ENHRY and CDR2 is SYGVKD in the germline V gene. This CDR3 has 15 amino acids. Of note for this clone: What it recognizes is unknown.

Findings of the study overall: Represented diversity, genetic and exposure-history alike, was limited by few donors.

The healthy adult donors were HIV-negative and reported no recent acute infections or vaccinations. Unsorted PBMC contributed approximately 0.3 ug DNA, approximately 33,000 T cell genomes, to each replicate PCR. The assay was immunoSEQ multiplex PCR, and TCRdb's table has in-frame clones only and misses some. The sample yields 470,000 or so clones, roughly 80% seen once. The sequence was obtained from a woman in her 40s in good health. Some clones in this sample may be carry-over from other donors' samples. Sample: PBMCs. The V gene is TRBV10-3, the J gene TRBJ2-5, with 13 bases identical to TRBD2. The CDR3 DNA reads as TGTGCCATCAGTACTAGCGGGAGGGCGGCGGAGACCCAGTACTTC. Translation gives CAISTSGRAAETQYF.